This is a list of T cell receptor beta chains from one sample in a study of CD8+ T cells in alopecia areata. The repertoire was sequenced with immunoSEQ multiplex PCR; TCRdb's copy has only in-frame clones and lacks some. The sample has 200,000 to 250,000 clones, under 70% seen once. The material was CD4+ T cells sorted from blood, obtained at week 4, from a patient treated with tofacitinib. Every receptor here comes from a human donor with alopecia areata. The CDR3 runs from the conserved cysteine through the conserved F or W. The D gene is left open where the match is weak. Clone size is shown for a subset of rows, as once, few, many or a class of expanded clone.

16,TRBV21-1,TRBJ1-2,NA,NA,TGTGCCAGCAGCAAAGATCCGGACAGCGCTAACTATGGCTACACCTTC,CASSKDPDSANYGYTF
16,TRBV4-2,TRBJ2-7,NA,TRBD2,TGTGCCAGCAGCCAAGCAGGACTAGCGGGGGTCTACGAGCAGTACTTC,CASSQAGLAGVYEQYF
13,TRBV5-6,TRBJ2-5,once,NA,TGTGCCAGCAGCTTGGCTTTTAAAGAGACCCAGTACTTC,CASSLAFKETQYF
16,TRBV18,TRBJ1-5,few,NA,TGTGCCAGCTCACCACCGGGCCGAGGGGGAAATCAGCCCCAGCATTTT,CASSPPGRGGNQPQHF
15,TRBV7-9,TRBJ2-3,few,NA,TGTGCCAGCAGCTTAGCTACAGGGAGGGCAGATACGCAGTATTTT,CASSLATGRADTQYF
13,TRBV2,TRBJ2-2,NA,NA,NA,CASILGVSGELFF
11,TRBV28,TRBJ1-2,once,NA,TGTGCCAGCAGTTTTAATTATGGCTACACCTTC,CASSFNYGYTF
13,TRBV18,TRBJ1-1,many,NA,TGTGCCAGCTCACCACTGCAGGACACTGAAGCTTTCTTT,CASSPLQDTEAFF
16,TRBV12-5,TRBJ1-2,NA,NA,TGTGCTAGTGGTTTGGTACTAGGGGATCGTAACTATGGCTACACCTTC,CASGLVLGDRNYGYTF
12,TRBV2,TRBJ2-3,NA,NA,TGTGCCAGCAGGATTGACAGAAGTACGCAGTATTTT,CASRIDRSTQYF
12,TRBV6-5,TRBJ2-3,NA,NA,TGTGCCAGCAGGACCAGCACAGATACGCAGTATTTT,CASRTSTDTQYF
13,TRBV4-3,TRBJ1-1,few,NA,TGCGCCAGCAGCCAGAGAAAGGACACTGAAGCTTTCTTT,CASSQRKDTEAFF
13,TRBV30,TRBJ2-2,NA,NA,TGTGCCTGGAGCCGGGGAACAACCGGGGAGCTGTTTTTT,CAWSRGTTGELFF
14,TRBV27,TRBJ1-5,NA,NA,TGTGCCAGCAGGGCGGGCTATAGCAATCAGCCCCAGCATTTT,CASRAGYSNQPQHF
12,TRBV9,TRBJ2-2,NA,NA,TGTGCCAGCAGCGTAGTCGCCGGGGAGCTGTTTTTT,CASSVVAGELFF
13,TRBV19,TRBJ2-2,NA,NA,TGTGCCAGTAGTCCTCGGGGCGCCGGGGAGCTGTTTTTT,CASSPRGAGELFF
14,TRBV5-6,TRBJ1-1,few,NA,TGTGCCAGCAGCTTGGAGCTAATGAACACTGAAGCTTTCTTT,CASSLELMNTEAFF
13,TRBV5-4,TRBJ2-5,NA,NA,TGTGCCAGCAGCACGTGGGACTCAGAGACCCAGTACTTC,CASSTWDSETQYF
14,TRBV30,TRBJ1-1,once,NA,TGTGCCTGGAGTGTTAGGTGGAAGAACACTGAAGCTTTCTTT,CAWSVRWKNTEAFF
10,TRBV5-4,TRBJ2-1,NA,NA,TGTGCCAGCAGCTTGACTGAGCAGTTCTTC,CASSLTEQFF